A selection of T cell receptor beta chains follows, all from one sample in a study of blood T cell repertoires in COVID-19. Measured with immunoSEQ multiplex PCR; TCRdb has only the in-frame clones, and not every one. The data show 80,000 to 100,000 clones, 80% seen once. Sequenced: peripheral blood. The receptors stem from a man between 50 and 59 years old who had recovered from COVID-19. Both conserved end residues are part of each CDR3. D genes are given only for firm matches. Some rows have no size entry. The others give once, few or many, or a class for an expanded clone.

D gene: TRBD2
clone size: -
J gene: TRBJ2-2
V gene: TRBV4-1
CDR3 protein: CASRVLAGGPSGELFF
CDR3 DNA: TGCGCCAGCAGGGTTCTAGCGGGAGGTCCATCCGGGGAGCTGTTTTTT

D gene: -
clone size: -
J gene: TRBJ1-6
V gene: TRBV5-1
CDR3 protein: CASSLWEQNSPLHF
CDR3 DNA: TGCGCCAGCAGCTTGTGGGAGCAAAATTCACCCCTCCACTTT

D gene: -
clone size: once
J gene: TRBJ2-2
V gene: TRBV3-1/TRBV3-2
CDR3 protein: CASSQAIGGTGELFF
CDR3 DNA: TGTGCCAGCAGCCAAGCGATAGGAGGAACCGGGGAGCTGTTTTTT

D gene: -
clone size: few
J gene: TRBJ2-2
V gene: TRBV6-5
CDR3 protein: CASRRSGPGELFF
CDR3 DNA: TGTGCCAGCAGAAGAAGCGGACCCGGGGAGCTGTTTTTT

D gene: TRBD1
clone size: -
J gene: TRBJ1-5
V gene: TRBV19
CDR3 protein: CASSQPGQAHQPQHF
CDR3 DNA: TGTGCCAGTAGTCAACCGGGACAGGCACATCAGCCCCAGCATTTT

D gene: -
clone size: large
J gene: TRBJ2-5
V gene: TRBV19
CDR3 protein: CASSLTPQGVRETQYF
CDR3 DNA: TGTGCCAGTAGCCTGACCCCACAGGGAGTACGGGAGACCCAGTACTTC

D gene: -
clone size: once
J gene: TRBJ2-4
V gene: TRBV28
CDR3 protein: CASSSVIIGGGDIQYF
CDR3 DNA: TGTGCCAGCAGTTCCGTTATTATCGGGGGTGGGGACATTCAGTACTTC

D gene: TRBD1
clone size: -
J gene: TRBJ1-2
V gene: TRBV19
CDR3 protein: CASRPDRGNYGYTF
CDR3 DNA: TGTGCCAGTAGACCGGACAGGGGCAACTATGGCTACACCTTC

D gene: -
clone size: few
J gene: TRBJ1-5
V gene: TRBV5-4
CDR3 protein: CASSLGEGNQPQHF
CDR3 DNA: TGTGCCAGCAGCTTGGGGGAGGGCAATCAGCCCCAGCATTTT

D gene: TRBD1
clone size: -
J gene: TRBJ1-2
V gene: TRBV6-5
CDR3 protein: CASSEGATTNYGYTF
CDR3 DNA: TGTGCCAGCAGCGAGGGGGCGACTACTAACTATGGCTACACCTTC

D gene: -
clone size: -
J gene: TRBJ2-7
V gene: TRBV24-1
CDR3 protein: CATSVGGTDYEQYF
CDR3 DNA: TGTGCCACCAGTGTGGGCGGGACAGACTACGAGCAGTACTTC

D gene: TRBD2
clone size: -
J gene: TRBJ2-7
V gene: TRBV20-1
CDR3 protein: CSASRVAGAGAGEQYF
CDR3 DNA: TGCAGTGCTAGTCGAGTAGCGGGAGCGGGAGCGGGTGAGCAGTACTTC

D gene: TRBD1
clone size: -
J gene: TRBJ1-2
V gene: TRBV18
CDR3 protein: CASTQTKQGGYGYTF
CDR3 DNA: TGTGCCAGCACACAAACCAAACAGGGGGGCTATGGCTACACCTTC

D gene: TRBD1
clone size: few
J gene: TRBJ2-2
V gene: TRBV9
CDR3 protein: CASRGTANTGELFF
CDR3 DNA: TGTGCCAGCCGAGGGACAGCCAACACCGGGGAGCTGTTTTTT

D gene: TRBD1
clone size: few
J gene: TRBJ1-6
V gene: TRBV27
CDR3 protein: CASRRQGGNSPLHF
CDR3 DNA: TGTGCCAGCAGGCGACAGGGCGGCAATTCACCCCTCCACTTT

D gene: -
clone size: -
J gene: TRBJ1-3
V gene: TRBV11-3
CDR3 protein: CASSKQGISGNTIYF
CDR3 DNA: TGTGCCAGCAGCAAACAGGGTATTTCTGGAAACACCATATATTTT

D gene: -
clone size: -
J gene: TRBJ2-2
V gene: TRBV3-1/TRBV3-2
CDR3 protein: CASSYQGTGELFF
CDR3 DNA: TGTGCCAGCAGCTACCAGGGTACCGGGGAGCTGTTTTTT

D gene: -
clone size: -
J gene: TRBJ2-4
V gene: TRBV13
CDR3 protein: CASRSKIAKNIQYF
CDR3 DNA: TGTGCCAGCAGGTCAAAAATAGCCAAAAACATTCAGTACTTC

D gene: -
clone size: -
J gene: TRBJ2-3
V gene: TRBV5-8
CDR3 protein: CASSFRDTQYF
CDR3 DNA: TGTGCCAGCAGCTTCAGAGATACGCAGTATTTT

D gene: -
clone size: once
J gene: TRBJ2-3
V gene: TRBV3-1/TRBV3-2
CDR3 protein: CASSRLTGTPSTDTQYF
CDR3 DNA: TGTGCCAGCAGCCGCTTAACCGGGACACCTAGCACAGATACGCAGTATTTT

D gene: TRBD2
clone size: -
J gene: TRBJ2-7
V gene: TRBV11-3
CDR3 protein: CASSLGSSGGSSSYEQYF
CDR3 DNA: TGTGCCAGCAGCTTAGGGTCTAGCGGGGGGTCTAGCTCCTACGAGCAGTACTTC

D gene: -
clone size: -
J gene: TRBJ1-1
V gene: TRBV6-5
CDR3 protein: CASRKTDTEAFF
CDR3 DNA: TGTGCCAGCAGGAAGACAGACACTGAAGCTTTCTTT

D gene: -
clone size: -
J gene: TRBJ2-7
V gene: TRBV4-3
CDR3 protein: CASSQGTATSSYEQYF
CDR3 DNA: TGCGCCAGCAGCCAAGGAACTGCCACCTCCTCCTACGAGCAGTACTTC

D gene: -
clone size: -
J gene: TRBJ1-1
V gene: TRBV5-4
CDR3 protein: CASSLDRGNTEAFF
CDR3 DNA: TGTGCCAGCAGCCTCGACAGAGGGAACACTGAAGCTTTCTTT

D gene: TRBD2
clone size: many
J gene: TRBJ2-2
V gene: TRBV18
CDR3 protein: CASSPPLAGTGELFF
CDR3 DNA: TGTGCCAGCTCACCACCCCTAGCGGGGACCGGGGAGCTGTTTTTT

D gene: -
clone size: -
J gene: TRBJ2-2
V gene: TRBV5-1
CDR3 protein: CASSFESNRLTGELFF
CDR3 DNA: TGCGCCAGCAGCTTCGAGTCCAACAGGCTCACCGGGGAGCTGTTTTTT

D gene: -
clone size: many
J gene: TRBJ2-5
V gene: TRBV5-1
CDR3 protein: CASSGGLQETQYF
CDR3 DNA: TGCGCCAGCAGCGGGGGACTCCAAGAGACCCAGTACTTC

D gene: TRBD1
clone size: -
J gene: TRBJ2-7
V gene: TRBV4-2
CDR3 protein: CASTLGTGGGYEQYF
CDR3 DNA: TGTGCCAGCACCCTCGGGACAGGGGGTGGATACGAGCAGTACTTC

D gene: TRBD1
clone size: -
J gene: TRBJ2-5
V gene: TRBV3-1/TRBV3-2
CDR3 protein: CASSHEQGQETQYF
CDR3 DNA: TGTGCCAGCAGCCACGAACAGGGGCAAGAGACCCAGTACTTC

D gene: TRBD1
clone size: -
J gene: TRBJ1-6
V gene: TRBV6-5
CDR3 protein: CASRVDRDSPLHF
CDR3 DNA: TGTGCCAGCAGGGTAGACAGGGATTCACCCCTCCACTTT

D gene: -
clone size: few
J gene: TRBJ1-5
V gene: TRBV7-9
CDR3 protein: CASSLGKGSNQPQHF
CDR3 DNA: TGTGCCAGCAGCTTGGGCAAGGGGAGCAATCAGCCCCAGCATTTT

D gene: TRBD1
clone size: -
J gene: TRBJ2-3
V gene: TRBV6-6
CDR3 protein: CASSRQGDTQYF
CDR3 DNA: TGTGCCAGCAGCAGACAGGGCGATACGCAGTATTTT

D gene: TRBD2
clone size: -
J gene: TRBJ2-3
V gene: TRBV19
CDR3 protein: CASSISGGADTQYF
CDR3 DNA: TGTGCCAGTAGTATTAGCGGGGGCGCAGATACGCAGTATTTT

D gene: -
clone size: -
J gene: TRBJ1-6
V gene: TRBV9
CDR3 protein: CASSLLPGQSNSPLHF
CDR3 DNA: TGTGCCAGCAGCTTACTTCCGGGACAAAGTAATTCACCCCTCCACTTT

D gene: -
clone size: -
J gene: TRBJ2-7
V gene: TRBV12-3/TRBV12-4
CDR3 protein: CASSHSTSYEQYF
CDR3 DNA: TGTGCCAGCAGCCACTCTACCTCCTACGAGCAGTACTTC

D gene: -
clone size: -
J gene: TRBJ2-4
V gene: TRBV19
CDR3 protein: CASSIVTVGAKNIQYF
CDR3 DNA: TGTGCCAGTAGTATAGTCACAGTCGGCGCCAAAAACATTCAGTACTTC

D gene: TRBD1
clone size: -
J gene: TRBJ1-2
V gene: TRBV5-6
CDR3 protein: CASSAGQGNYGYTF
CDR3 DNA: TGTGCCAGCAGCGCAGGACAGGGGAACTATGGCTACACCTTC

D gene: -
clone size: few
J gene: TRBJ2-1
V gene: TRBV4-1
CDR3 protein: CASSASLTLVNEQFF
CDR3 DNA: TGCGCCAGCAGCGCGAGTTTGACTCTGGTTAATGAGCAGTTCTTC

D gene: -
clone size: -
J gene: TRBJ1-5
V gene: TRBV25-1
CDR3 protein: CASSALAGQPQHF
CDR3 DNA: TGTGCCAGCAGTGCCCTCGCCGGTCAGCCCCAGCATTTT

D gene: -
clone size: -
J gene: TRBJ1-1
V gene: TRBV9
CDR3 protein: CASSVSVGSGTEAFF
CDR3 DNA: TGTGCCAGCAGCGTTTCGGTAGGGAGTGGCACTGAAGCTTTCTTT

D gene: TRBD1
clone size: -
J gene: TRBJ2-5
V gene: TRBV19
CDR3 protein: CASRRDRVGETQYF
CDR3 DNA: TGTGCCAGTAGGCGGGACAGGGTCGGAGAGACCCAGTACTTC